This TCR beta chain was found in a study of regulatory T cells in long-lasting Graves disease (dated by TCRdb to about 2021). Describing the broader study: Antithyroid drugs had been taken for less than 3 months by newly diagnosed Graves' disease patients. Peripheral blood TCR sequencing and RNA sequencing compared persistent Graves' disease patients with newly diagnosed Graves' disease patients. A total of around 33 samples underwent TCR sequencing, from around 13 patients with persistent Graves' disease and 20 or so patients with newly diagnosed Graves' disease. The study took place in China and was registered as a clinical trial.

What the study reported, not specific to this receptor: Persistent disease showed preferential use of TRBV28, TRBJ1-2 and TRBJ2-5, whereas newly diagnosed disease favored TRBV20-1 and TRBJ2-1. Persistent Graves' disease patients showed lower TCR Shannon entropy and fewer highly expanded clones than newly diagnosed patients, suggesting clonal expansion. The small sample size was acknowledged by the authors as a limitation that may reduce accuracy. Persistent patients shared more public clonotypes among themselves (under 3,000) than newly diagnosed patients did (approximately 970). Sequencing and analysis were limited to the TCR beta chain. Because the primary lesion, thyroid tissue, could not be accessed, the study looked at peripheral blood alone.

The intended sense of this specimen's time point label: newly diagnosed GD, antithyroid drugs for less than 3 months. For both TCR sequencing and RNA sequencing, RNA was extracted from PBMCs using TRIzol. The diagnosis of Graves' disease was made according to American Thyroid Association guidelines. The patients came from an endocrinology department in Xi'an, China. Each patient gave about 10 milliliters of peripheral blood, collected in an EDTA anticoagulant tube. Ficoll Paque Plus density gradient separation was used to isolate PBMCs, and no additional T cell sorting was done. RNA quality was checked with an Agilent 2100 Bioanalyzer and agarose gel, and concentration with a NanoDrop 2000. Libraries were prepared through multiplex PCR. TCRdb names Illumina HiSeq 4000 as the instrument used. iRepertoire HTBI primers and Arm-PCR amplification of CDR3 regions were used to construct TCR beta libraries. Before sequencing, the PCR products underwent gel purification. In the source study's methods: Across samples, 55 to 80 TRBV and 13 to 15 TRBJ segments were identified and used for gene usage analysis of CDR3 amino acid clonotypes. Filtered high-quality paired reads were merged into contigs using COPE and FqMerger. Contigs were aligned with BLAST to IMGT TRBV, TRBD and TRBJ reference genes, and CDR3 was defined per IMGT. Any clonotype with a frequency above 0.1% was counted as a highly expanded clone. Repertoire diversity was measured by Shannon entropy, and V-J evenness by the Gini coefficient. A clonotype was considered public if more than one individual shared it. TCRdb took the public reads, trimmed them with fastp at Q25, ran MiXCR for clone calling and kept in-frame beta chains. Every distinct CDR3 protein forms one entry, paired with its most common genes and DNA. The V and J calls here are based on TCRdb, not the publication. The sample table holds approximately 310,000 distinct CDR3 sequences, of which under 20% were seen once. Clones ranked in the top ten supply around 36% of the sample.

From the germline V gene, CDR1 is MNHNS and CDR2 is SASEGT. Reading from cysteine to phenylalanine, the CDR3 counts 18 amino acids. This entry keeps only the CDR3 DNA: 54 bases, framed from base 1. V and J lose 8 bases and 2 bases, and a span of 25 bases separates them. As concerns this clonotype: Its antigen is not yet known. This may be a read error, as it is one base from a much larger clone.

The receptor was isolated from a female donor with Graves disease. The input for sequencing was peripheral blood mononuclear cells (PBMCs), taken at new diagnosis, from a patient treated with antithyroid drugs. The chain links TRBV6-1 with TRBJ2-4; D gene: possibly TRBD1, on 6 matching bases. Read as DNA, the sequence is TGTGCCAGCGCTCACAGGGAACCAAACTCCGGGTCCAAAAACATTCAGTACTTC. It specifies CASAHREPNSGSKNIQYF.